These T cell receptor beta chains were read from a single sample in a study of shared clonotypes between healthy human individuals. Profiled with immunoSEQ multiplex PCR; TCRdb holds only in-frame clones, not every one. Here the sample spans over 2 million clones, 90% to 95% being singletons. Sequenced sample: naive CD4+ T cells sorted from blood. All receptors derive from a man aged 18 to 29 in good health. The CDR3 runs from the conserved cysteine through the conserved F or W. A D gene is named only where the DNA matches it firmly. The size of a clone is reported for some rows only, either as once, few or many, or as a class for expanded clones.

d_call j_call v_call clone_size cdr3_nt cdr3_aa
TRBD2 TRBJ2-1 TRBV9 . TGTGCCAGCAGCGTAACGGGAGGGCCCGTGGGGGAGCAGTTCTTC CASSVTGGPVGEQFF
TRBD2 TRBJ2-5 TRBV2 . TGTGCCAGCAGTGAAGTTAGCGGGAGATCCCTCCGAGAGACCCAGTACTTC CASSEVSGRSLRETQYF
. TRBJ1-3 TRBV4-2 . TGTGCCAGCAGCCAAGATCAGGGCGTCTCTGGAAACACCATATATTTT CASSQDQGVSGNTIYF
. TRBJ2-1 TRBV5-1 . TGCGCCAGCAGCTTGGGGCTACGGGACATCAAGCTGTTCTTC CASSLGLRDIKLFF
. TRBJ2-4 TRBV2 . TGTGCCAGCAGCGACGACCGAACGCTGGCCAGAGGGGGGAACATTCAGTACTTC CASSDDRTLARGGNIQYF
. TRBJ2-5 TRBV9 . TGTGCCAGCAGCAGCGAACTAGTGGGGACCCAGTACTTC CASSSELVGTQYF
. TRBJ2-2 TRBV7-9 . TGTGCCAGCAGCCGCATAGGAGGGGGCCCCGGGGAGCTGTTTTTT CASSRIGGGPGELFF
. TRBJ1-5 TRBV19 once TGTGCCAGTAGTAGCCCCTCGAGGGGAAATAGCAATCAGCCCCAGCATTTT CASSSPSRGNSNQPQHF
. TRBJ2-7 TRBV19 . TGTGCCAGTAGTATAGGTACTTTCTACGAGCAGTACTTC CASSIGTFYEQYF
. TRBJ1-5 TRBV5-2 . TGCGCCAGCAGCCAAGGACAGGGGGCTAGCAATCAGCCCCAGCATTTT CASSQGQGASNQPQHF
TRBD1 TRBJ2-3 TRBV7-9 . TGTGCCAGCAGCTTCGATGGGACAGGGCCAACAGATACGCAGTATTTT CASSFDGTGPTDTQYF
. TRBJ2-5 TRBV2 . TGTGCCAGCGCATCAGAAATACAAGAGACCCAGTACTTC CASASEIQETQYF
. TRBJ2-7 TRBV2 . TGTGCCAGCAGGTCGGACGGATCCTACGAGCAGTACTTC CASRSDGSYEQYF
. TRBJ2-7 TRBV6-6 . TGTGCCAGCAGTTACTCGACACAGTCCTACGAGCAGTACTTC CASSYSTQSYEQYF
. TRBJ1-1 TRBV30 . TGTGCCTGGAGTGGGGAAATGTTTTTGGGGGAGATAACTTTGAACACTGAAGCTTTCTTT CAWSGEMFLGEITLNTEAFF
. TRBJ1-3 TRBV7-8 . TGTGCCAGCAGCTTAGCGAAGGCCGGGGGAAACACCATATATTTT CASSLAKAGGNTIYF
. TRBJ2-4 TRBV9 . TGTGCCAGCAGCGTTCAGGGGGGAGCCAAAAACATTCAGTACTTC CASSVQGGAKNIQYF
. TRBJ2-7 TRBV30 . TGTGCCTGGGCCCCAAGAGTGGGGAAGTACGAGCAGTACTTC CAWAPRVGKYEQYF
. TRBJ2-5 TRBV7-2 . TGTGCCAGCAGCTTAGCCCGAAGCAGGCAAGAGACCCAGTACTTC CASSLARSRQETQYF
. TRBJ1-5 TRBV11-2 few TGTGCCAGCAGCTTCAGGGATCAGCCCCAGCATTTT CASSFRDQPQHF
TRBD1 TRBJ1-2 TRBV2 . TGTGCCAGCAGGGGAGGACAGGGAAGAAGGGGCTACACCTTC CASRGGQGRRGYTF
. TRBJ2-7 TRBV6-6 . TGTGCCAGCAGCCAAACCGGGTACGAGCAGTACTTC CASSQTGYEQYF
. TRBJ1-2 TRBV6-5 . TGTGCCAGCAGTTACACCGGGTATGGCTACACCTTC CASSYTGYGYTF
. TRBJ2-3 TRBV5-1 once TGCGCCAGCAGCAAAAGAAGGGGCGGGAACGGAACCCCAGATACGCAGTATTTT CASSKRRGGNGTPDTQYF
. TRBJ1-4 TRBV6-1 . TGTGCCAGCAGTGTCGACTTTACAACTAATGAAAAACTGTTTTTT CASSVDFTTNEKLFF
TRBD2 TRBJ2-4 TRBV27 . TGTGCCAGCAGTACCCGACGAAGCGGGGAGGGGAATCGTTGGGCAAACATTCAGTACTTC CASSTRRSGEGNRWANIQYF
. TRBJ2-2 TRBV28 . TGTGCCAGCAGTTGGAGCACCGGGGAGCTGTTTTTT CASSWSTGELFF
TRBD1 TRBJ1-1 TRBV28 . TGTGCCAGCAGGAAGACAGGGATGAACACTGAAGCTTTCTTT CASRKTGMNTEAFF
. TRBJ2-2 TRBV4-3 . TGCGCCAGCAGCCAAGATTCAAAGGGGTCGGACACCGGGGAGCTGTTTTTT CASSQDSKGSDTGELFF
. TRBJ2-7 TRBV6-5 . TGTGCCAGCCATTCCTCGGGACTCCCCCCGAACGAGCAGTACTTC CASHSSGLPPNEQYF
. TRBJ1-2 TRBV30 . TGTGCCTGGAGACCTTTGGCAGGTTCTTATGGCTACACCTTC CAWRPLAGSYGYTF
. TRBJ2-3 TRBV6-4 . TGTGCCAGCAGTGACTCGGGGGTCACAGATACGCAGTATTTT CASSDSGVTDTQYF
. TRBJ2-2 TRBV5-1 . TGCGCCAGCAGCTTAACCGCGAACACCGGGGAGCTGTTTTTT CASSLTANTGELFF
. TRBJ2-1 TRBV10-1 . TGCGCCAGCAGTGAACGGGGGGCATACAATGAGCAGTTCTTC CASSERGAYNEQFF
TRBD1 TRBJ1-1 TRBV7-6 . TGTGCCAGCAGCTTAGGACAGGGAGGAGTGGATGAAGCTTTCTTT CASSLGQGGVDEAFF
. TRBJ1-4 TRBV2 . TGTGCCAGCAGTGGGGTCAGGGGTGGAGAAAAACTGTTTTTT CASSGVRGGEKLFF
. TRBJ1-2 TRBV7-2 . TGTGCCAGCAGCTTAGACGGGTCAGGGAAGATCTCTGGCTACACCTTC CASSLDGSGKISGYTF
. TRBJ1-1 TRBV5-1 . TGCGCCAGCAGCCTGGTAGGGGCCCAGGGCACTGAAGCTTTCTTT CASSLVGAQGTEAFF
TRBD1 TRBJ2-2 TRBV7-7 . TGTGCTAGCAGCACCCGGACAGGGAACACCGGGGAGCTGTTTTTT CASSTRTGNTGELFF
TRBD1 TRBJ1-2 TRBV6-6 . TGTGCCGTTAATGAGGGGGACAGGGGGACCTACACCTTC CAVNEGDRGTYTF
TRBD1 TRBJ1-3 TRBV7-9 . TGTGCCAGCAGGGGACAGGGGTACTCTGGAAACACCATATATTTT CASRGQGYSGNTIYF
. TRBJ2-7 TRBV6-6 . TGTGCCAGCAGTAACGTACGGGAGCAGTACTTC CASSNVREQYF